This TCR beta chain was profiled in a study of T cell responses to AZD1222 COVID-19 vaccine (dated by TCRdb to about 2021). At the level of the whole study: Because spike-specific TCR depth and breadth did not differ between the two schedules, AZD1222 recipients who got a second dose at roughly 4 weeks were pooled with those who got a second dose at roughly 12 weeks. TCR sequencing was performed for roughly 240 trial participants, of whom roughly 200 were given two doses of AZD1222 and around 26 were given two doses of MenACWY control vaccine. Trial participants were enrolled by age into 18-55, 56-69 and 70-plus year subgroups, with 148, 28 and 57 TCR-sequenced participants respectively.

About this clone itself: The antigen it binds to is not known. Per-base quality was not reported, and no clone a single base away is much larger than it.

The time point label of this sample denotes: baseline before first vaccination. Vaccinee samples came from UK trials COV001 and COV002, including a single-blind randomized controlled phase 2/3 trial of AZD1222 (ChAdOx1 nCoV-19) in healthy adults. For TCRbeta chain sequencing, PBMC samples were collected from trial participants at day 0 and at day 28 after the second dose. Overall results and qualifications from the work: Participants were mostly white British and included more females than males, and it was suggested by the authors that clonal diversity may have been underestimated. CD4 TCRs associated with the vaccine covered the entire spike protein, and the dominant responses were in regions 160-218 and 743-854. Only six AZD1222 recipients were SARS-CoV-2 seropositive at baseline, limiting conclusions about previously exposed vaccinees. Reportedly, almost half of the unique spike-specific TCRs recognized epitopes lying outside the regions that are mutated in the B.1.351 and B.1.1.7 variants. The 56-69-year group was small, and its depth increase did not reach significance, likely because of low power. After two AZD1222 doses, spike-specific TCR breadth and depth were significantly higher than at day 0 and than in MenACWY recipients. No day 14 peak-response samples were available, so repertoires were characterized only after the peak T cell response.

Looking up the germline V gene yields CDR1 MNHEY and CDR2 SVGAGI. Spanning cysteine to phenylalanine, the CDR3 consists of 13 amino acids. Only the CDR3 part of the read is kept: 39 bases, read in frame from the first base. V loses 4 bases at its end and J loses 4 bases; junction bases beyond the gene matches: 3. The CDR3 regions of human TCRbeta chains were analyzed by immunosequencing. The published analysis was carried out like this. TCRs in the repertoires were matched against a reference library of SARS-CoV-2-specific TCRs that had been generated with the MIRA antigen-specificity platform. Breadth was defined as the fraction of unique TCRs that were SARS-CoV-2-associated, and depth was defined as the fraction of total T cells that were SARS-CoV-2-associated. Each spike-specific TCR was assigned to its reactive spike region and to a CD4 or CD8 class using the MIRA data. Log10-transformed breadth and depth values were compared by one-way ANOVA with Sidak's multiple comparisons tests. Imported from immuneACCESS, the table was reduced by TCRdb to in-frame sequences with V and J called. These copies leave out some clones; in studies compared against another copy, an unresolved V gene accounts for under half, and the cause of the remainder is not known. V, J and clone size were drawn from that table, and D and trimming were deduced from the DNA. This sample gives about 28,000 clones in total; about nine tenths of them show up just once. The ten largest clones capture 1% to 1.5% of the sample.

The receptor's source is an adult in good health. Sequenced here: peripheral blood, sampled on day 0 of AZD1222 vaccination. In this chain, TRBV6-5 is recombined with TRBJ1-1; 7 bases in the junction line up with TRBD1. The CDR3 region: CASSLDRVTEAFF. The bases are TGTGCCAGCAGTTTAGACAGGGTCACTGAAGCTTTCTTT.